This is a list of T cell receptor beta chains from one sample in a study of T cells in Graves' hyperthyroidism and ophthalmopathy. MiXCR, run by TCRdb on the multiplex PCR reads, gives a single entry per CDR3 protein. The data show hundreds of thousands of distinct CDR3 sequences, around 13% seen once. Sequenced: blood. The receptors originated from a woman aged 18-29 years with Graves' hyperthyroidism. CDR3s include the opening cysteine and the closing phenylalanine or tryptophan. A D gene is named only where the DNA matches it firmly. Only some rows state a clone size, as once, few, many or a class for expanded clones.

J | size | D | V | CDR3 | DNA
TRBJ2-1 | many | . | TRBV6-1 | CASSAGTLIYNEQFF | TGTGCCAGCAGCGCCGGGACCTTAATCTACAATGAGCAGTTCTTC
TRBJ2-1 | many | . | TRBV2 | CACPIGLIERRNEQFF | TGTGCCTGTCCCATAGGCCTGATCGAGAGGCGCAATGAGCAGTTCTTC
TRBJ2-1 | . | . | TRBV7-9 | CASSLEGGLYNEQFF | TGTGCCAGCAGCTTAGAGGGGGGGCTTTACAATGAGCAGTTCTTC
TRBJ2-7 | . | TRBD2 | TRBV20-1 | CSAPPGLAGVYTYEQYF | TGCAGTGCTCCCCCGGGACTAGCGGGAGTTTACACCTACGAGCAGTACTTC
TRBJ1-6 | . | . | TRBV12-3/TRBV12-4 | CASRRIRGNSPLHF | TGTGCCAGCAGACGCATCCGGGGGAATTCACCCCTCCACTTT
TRBJ2-4 | . | . | TRBV14 | CASSSQANIQYF | TGTGCCAGCAGCAGCCAGGCAAACATTCAGTACTTC
TRBJ2-3 | many | . | TRBV7-2 | CASSLVGPDTQYF | TGTGCCAGCAGCTTGGTTGGTCCAGATACGCAGTATTTT
TRBJ2-7 | many | TRBD2 | TRBV20-1 | CSATNNRDYSYEQYF | TGCAGTGCTACGAACAACCGGGACTATTCCTACGAGCAGTACTTC
TRBJ1-5 | many | . | TRBV7-2 | CASSLVRGSGNQPQHF | TGTGCCAGCAGCTTGGTACGGGGATCGGGCAATCAGCCCCAGCATTTT
TRBJ1-1 | . | . | TRBV28 | CASRPVYARPLTEAFF | TGTGCCAGCAGGCCGGTCTACGCCCGGCCACTCACTGAAGCTTTCTTT
TRBJ2-7 | . | TRBD1 | TRBV6-1 | CASSGSQGEEQYF | TGTGCCAGCAGTGGCTCACAGGGGGAAGAGCAGTACTTC
TRBJ2-1 | many | . | TRBV12-3/TRBV12-4 | CASSSLIGNEQFF | TGTGCCAGCAGTTCCCTTATCGGCAATGAGCAGTTCTTC
TRBJ1-2 | once | . | TRBV15 | CATSRKTGKTNYGYTF | TGTGCCACCAGCAGAAAAACAGGGAAGACTAACTATGGCTACACCTTC
TRBJ2-1 | many | TRBD2 | TRBV7-2 | CASSPNAGVQEQFF | TGTGCCAGCAGCCCCAACGCGGGAGTTCAAGAGCAGTTCTTC
TRBJ1-2 | many | . | TRBV24-1 | CATSDPVWGGYTF | TGTGCCACCAGTGATCCCGTTTGGGGGGGCTACACCTTC
TRBJ1-2 | many | . | TRBV28 | CASSEQGPHGYTF | TGTGCCAGCAGCGAACAGGGTCCCCATGGCTACACCTTC
TRBJ2-7 | many | . | TRBV11-3 | CASSLEGRNSYEQYF | TGTGCCAGCAGCTTAGAAGGCCGAAACTCCTACGAGCAGTACTTC
TRBJ2-1 | many | . | TRBV7-9 | CASSLAREQFF | TGTGCCAGCAGCTTAGCTCGGGAGCAGTTCTTC
TRBJ2-1 | . | TRBD2 | TRBV24-1 | CATSAVSGSSYNEQFF | TGTGCCACCAGTGCCGTTAGCGGGAGCTCCTACAATGAGCAGTTCTTC
TRBJ2-1 | . | TRBD1 | TRBV6-1 | CASSQAGTGRREQFF | TGTGCCAGCAGTCAAGCCGGGACAGGGAGACGTGAGCAGTTCTTC
TRBJ1-2 | many | . | TRBV6-2/TRBV6-3 | CASSQTGTYTF | TGTGCCAGCAGCCAGACTGGTACCTACACCTTC
TRBJ1-1 | many | TRBD1 | TRBV6-1 | CASSEGDRGEAFF | TGTGCCAGCAGTGAAGGGGACAGGGGTGAAGCTTTCTTT
TRBJ1-5 | . | . | TRBV19 | CATKVSGSNQPQHF | TGTGCCACAAAAGTTTCCGGGAGCAATCAGCCCCAGCATTTT
TRBJ1-1 | many | TRBD1 | TRBV2 | CASRDTGDTEAFF | TGTGCCAGCAGGGATACAGGGGACACTGAAGCTTTCTTT
TRBJ1-1 | few | . | TRBV10-3 | CAISARINTEAFF | TGTGCCATCAGTGCCAGAATAAACACTGAAGCTTTCTTT
TRBJ2-1 | many | . | TRBV7-9 | CASSLVGLGNEQFF | TGTGCCAGCAGCTTAGTAGGGCTAGGCAATGAGCAGTTCTTC
TRBJ2-2 | . | . | TRBV10-3 | CAIRFWDTGELFF | TGTGCCATCAGGTTCTGGGACACCGGGGAGCTGTTTTTT
TRBJ2-1 | many | TRBD1 | TRBV20-1 | CSVCQGAYNEQFF | TGCAGTGTCTGTCAGGGGGCGTACAATGAGCAGTTCTTC
TRBJ1-3 | . | . | TRBV9 | CASSPVGFQGGNTIYF | TGTGCCAGCAGCCCCGTCGGTTTCCAGGGAGGAAACACCATATATTTT
TRBJ2-1 | many | TRBD2 | TRBV4-1 | CASSQEGGRANEQFF | TGCGCCAGCAGCCAAGAGGGCGGGAGGGCCAATGAGCAGTTCTTC
TRBJ1-2 | few | . | TRBV5-4 | CASSSGVENYGYTF | TGTGCCAGCAGCTCGGGGGTTGAGAACTATGGCTACACCTTC
TRBJ2-1 | many | . | TRBV12-3/TRBV12-4 | CASSAGTTPNNEQFF | TGTGCCAGCAGTGCCGGGACCACTCCTAACAATGAGCAGTTCTTC
TRBJ2-6 | few | . | TRBV7-8 | CASSPPIDRSGANVLTF | TGTGCCAGCAGCCCCCCCATCGACCGCTCTGGGGCCAACGTCCTGACTTTC
TRBJ1-1 | few | . | TRBV29-1 | CSVEEGRGGTEAFF | TGCAGCGTTGAAGAGGGGAGGGGTGGCACTGAAGCTTTCTTT
TRBJ1-5 | few | . | TRBV9 | CASSVGPAKGQPQHF | TGTGCCAGCAGCGTAGGCCCAGCGAAGGGTCAGCCCCAGCATTTT
TRBJ2-7 | few | TRBD2 | TRBV4-3 | CASSHDVLAGEGTYEQYF | TGCGCCAGCAGCCATGACGTTCTAGCGGGAGAGGGGACCTACGAGCAGTACTTC
TRBJ1-2 | . | . | TRBV18 | CASSPSGADGYTF | TGTGCCAGCTCACCATCGGGGGCAGATGGCTACACCTTC
TRBJ2-6 | few | . | TRBV6-1 | CASSEAGAGANVLTF | TGTGCCAGCAGTGAGGCGGGGGCCGGGGCCAACGTCCTGACTTTC
TRBJ2-7 | many | TRBD2 | TRBV20-1 | CSARGAGGPYEQYF | TGCAGTGCTAGAGGGGCGGGAGGACCCTACGAGCAGTACTTC
TRBJ2-1 | few | . | TRBV24-1 | CATRETAYNEQFF | TGTGCCACCAGGGAAACGGCATACAATGAGCAGTTCTTC
TRBJ2-1 | . | . | TRBV28 | CASSLNNPYNEQFF | TGTGCCAGCAGCCTCAATAACCCCTACAATGAGCAGTTCTTC
TRBJ1-2 | many | . | TRBV6-1 | CASSGTGNEGYGYTF | TGTGCCAGCAGTGGAACAGGGAACGAGGGCTATGGCTACACCTTC
TRBJ1-6 | few | . | TRBV11-2 | CASSLTGHGYNSPLHF | TGTGCCAGCAGCTTAACGGGACACGGATATAATTCACCCCTCCACTTT
TRBJ2-2 | few | TRBD1 | TRBV15 | CATSRGWTGPYANTGELFF | TGTGCCACCAGCAGAGGGTGGACAGGGCCGTATGCGAACACCGGGGAGCTGTTTTTT
TRBJ1-5 | many | TRBD1 | TRBV27 | CASSLGRGQNQPQHF | TGTGCCAGCAGTTTGGGGAGGGGACAGAATCAGCCCCAGCATTTT
TRBJ2-3 | few | . | TRBV19 | CASTAGLYTDTQYF | TGTGCCAGTACGGCGGGCCTATACACAGATACGCAGTATTTT
TRBJ1-6 | many | TRBD1 | TRBV6-6 | CASSYTPGQGNPPLHF | TGTGCCAGCAGTTACACTCCGGGACAGGGGAACCCACCCCTCCACTTT
TRBJ1-2 | many | . | TRBV10-2 | CASSGTGFYGYTF | TGCGCCAGCAGTGGCACAGGGTTCTATGGCTACACCTTC
TRBJ2-1 | many | . | TRBV7-2 | CASSRSAYNEQFF | TGTGCCAGCAGCAGGAGCGCCTACAATGAGCAGTTCTTC